These 16 T cell receptor beta chains came from one sample sequenced in a study of T cell responses to AZD1222 COVID-19 vaccine. The assay was immunoSEQ multiplex PCR, and TCRdb's table has in-frame clones only and misses some. This table holds about 73,000 clones, roughly 89% found once. The sample consisted of peripheral blood, taken 28 days after the second AZD1222 dose. These TCRs come from an adult who received the AZD1222 COVID-19 vaccine.

This chain links TRBV19 with TRBJ1-1, with D unclear. There are 12 residues in the CDR3. Germline V lookup: CDR1 LNHDA, CDR2 SQIVND (reference sequence). Trimming took off 6 bases at V and 1 base at J, with 6 bases between the two ends. The CDR3 sequence is CASRGWNTEAFF. CDR3 DNA sequence: TGTGCCAGTAGAGGATGGAACACTGAAGCTTTCTTT.

The chain uses TRBV2 and TRBJ2-1, with no clear D. V shed 2 bases and J shed 2 bases, with 7 bases lying between them. Germline values: CDR1 SNHLY, CDR2 FYNNEI. The CDR3 totals 14 residues. The CDR3 spells CASSERVTYNEQFF. The DNA for the CDR3 is TGTGCCAGCAGTGAAAGGGTTACCTACAATGAGCAGTTCTTC.

V gene TRBV6-5 combines with J gene TRBJ2-3, with 7 bases identical to TRBD1. The germline CDR1 and CDR2 sequences are MNHEY and SVGAGI. The CDR3 runs 14 residues. The V gene end was trimmed by 7 bases and the J gene end by 3 bases; junction bases not matched to a gene: 7. CDR3 nucleotide sequence: TGTGCCAGCACCGACAGGGTGGGGACAGATACGCAGTATTTT. Translating it yields CASTDRVGTDTQYF.

This chain links TRBV27 with TRBJ1-2; D is undetermined. This CDR3 has 13 residues. Germline CDR1 MNHEY, CDR2 SMNVEV (reference sequence). The V end lost 0 bases, the J end lost 5 bases, and 7 bases lay between the germline ends. CDR3 residues: CASSLSGPYGYTF. The CDR3 coding sequence is TGTGCCAGCAGTTTATCGGGTCCGTATGGCTACACCTTC.

The rearrangement links TRBV5-6 to TRBJ1-1; possible D gene TRBD1, 6 bases. The CDR3 runs 16 residues. The V gene lost 9 bases and the J gene lost 0 bases, with 21 bases spanning the gap. Germline V gives CDR1 SGHDT, CDR2 YYEEEE. CDR3 nucleotides: TGTGCCACCCATTTTCGTAGACAGGTGATGAACACTGAAGCTTTCTTT. This sequence encodes CATHFRRQVMNTEAFF. Supplemented by reference TRBV5-6 and TRBJ1-1, the full variable domain reads DAGVTQSPTHLIKTRGQQVTLRCSPKSGHDTVSWYQQALGQGPQFIFQYYEEEERQRGNFPDRFSGHQFPNYSSELNVNALLLGDSALYLCATHFRRQVMNTEAFFGQGTRLTVV.

The chain recombines TRBV5-1 with TRBJ1-1; maybe TRBD1 (5 bases). From germline, CDR1 is SGHRS and CDR2 YFSETQ. The CDR3 runs to 16 residues. The V and J ends lost 0 bases and 0 bases respectively, with 12 bases between them. As DNA, the CDR3 is TGCGCCAGCAGCTTGGAAAGGGGACGTATGAACACTGAAGCTTTCTTT. Translating gives CASSLERGRMNTEAFF.

The V gene is TRBV30, the J gene TRBJ1-2; D is uncertain. The CDR3 sequence is 13 residues long. The V and J ends lost 4 bases and 4 bases respectively, with 13 bases between them. Looked up from germline, CDR1 is GTSNPN and CDR2 is SVGIG (reference sequence). The DNA for the CDR3 is TGTGCCTGGACCCGACGAAACGGCTATGGCTACACCTTC. Protein product: CAWTRRNGYGYTF. The full variable domain, its missing parts supplied by reference TRBV30 and TRBJ1-2, is SQTIHQWPATLVQPVGSPLSLECTVEGTSNPNLYWYRQAAGRGLQLLFYSVGIGQISSEVPQNLSASRPQDRQFILSSKKLLLSDSGFYLCAWTRRNGYGYTFGSGTRLTVV.

This clone appeared a single time. V gene TRBV5-1 combines with J gene TRBJ1-1, with D possibly TRBD1 on 5 matching bases. Germline CDR1 is SGHRS and CDR2 is YFSETQ. Trimming took 3 bases from V and 2 from J, leaving 11 bases between them. This CDR3 has 14 residues. The CDR3, as DNA: TGCGCCAGCAGCTCAAGCAGGGTAAACACTGAAGCTTTCTTT. Protein sequence: CASSSSRVNTEAFF.

This rearrangement joins TRBV12-3 or TRBV12-4 to TRBJ2-7; no definite D call. This CDR3 comprises 11 residues. The V gene lost 2 bases and the J gene lost 8 bases, with 7 bases spanning the gap. CDR3 nucleotides: TGTGCCAGCAGTTTATTGGGAAAGCAGTACGTC. It yields the protein CASSLLGKQYV.

The V call is TRBV30, the J call TRBJ2-1; 10 nucleotides match TRBD2. The length of the CDR3 is 16 residues. Trimming removed 0 bases from V and 7 bases from J; junction bases left unmatched: 9. Germline CDR1 reads GTSNPN; CDR2 reads SVGIG (reference sequence). The CDR3 nucleotides read TGTGCCTGGAGTGTACCGGCTAGCGGGAGTGGAAATGAGCAGTTCTTC. Its protein product is CAWSVPASGSGNEQFF.

This chain connects TRBV24-1 to TRBJ2-1, with 7 bases that match TRBD2. Germline loops: CDR1 KGHDR, CDR2 SFDVKD. J gave up 5 bases and V 9 bases, and 18 bases lay outside the gene matches. This CDR3 contains 17 residues. The CDR3 loop is CATSGPRAAGPDNEQFF. CDR3 nucleotide sequence: TGTGCCACCTCGGGGCCCCGAGCAGCGGGACCTGACAATGAGCAGTTCTTC.

This rearrangement joins TRBV7-9 to TRBJ2-5; D unresolved. In germline, CDR1 is SEHNR, CDR2 FQNEAQ (reference sequence). The CDR3 covers 11 residues. V lost 3 bases and J lost 3, with 2 bases in between. CDR3 loop: CASSFKETQYF. The CDR3 DNA sequence: TGTGCCAGCAGCTTCAAAGAGACCCAGTACTTC. The variable domain in full, with the rest retrieved from reference TRBV7-9 and TRBJ2-5, is DTGVSQNPRHKITKRGQNVTFRCDPISEHNRLYWYRQTLGQGPEFLTYFQNEAQLEKSRLLSDRFSAERPKGSFSTLEIQRTEQGDSAMYLCASSFKETQYFGPGTRLLVL.

This clone was recorded once. The chain links TRBV7-7 to TRBJ2-2; 8 nucleotides align to TRBD1. Unmatched junction bases numbered 10, after V lost 5 bases and J lost 5 bases. CDR3 length: 16 amino acids. Germline V gives CDR1 SSHAT, CDR2 FNYEAQ (reference sequence). CDR3 sequence: CASSAGQGGVTGELFF. The DNA of the CDR3 is TGTGCCAGCAGCGCCGGACAGGGTGGGGTAACCGGGGAGCTGTTTTTT.

J is TRBJ2-1 and V is TRBV5-1; D gene ambiguous. Trimming left V 0 bases short and J 0 bases short, with 10 bases between. CDR1 and CDR2 (germline): SGHRS, YFSETQ. The CDR3 length is 16 residues. The CDR3 region has the DNA TGCGCCAGCAGCTTGGGGGCGATTAGCTCCTACAATGAGCAGTTCTTC. Encoded protein: CASSLGAISSYNEQFF.

J is TRBJ1-1 and V is TRBV12-3 or TRBV12-4; D is perhaps TRBD1 (5 bases). The CDR3 totals 13 residues. V lost 6 bases and J 3 bases, leaving 11 bases between the germline ends. The CDR3 bases are TGTGCCAGCAGGTACGACAGCTACACTGAAGCTTTCTTT. This codes for CASRYDSYTEAFF.

The DNA for the CDR3 is TGTGCCAGCAGTGAAGGATTCCGAGATAATTCACCCCTCCACTTT. It codes for CASSEGFRDNSPLHF. This chain uses TRBV2 with TRBJ1-6, with no clear D. The CDR3 totals 15 residues. Trimming cost V 1 base and J 5 bases, with 9 bases left between them. Germline V gives CDR1 SNHLY, CDR2 FYNNEI.